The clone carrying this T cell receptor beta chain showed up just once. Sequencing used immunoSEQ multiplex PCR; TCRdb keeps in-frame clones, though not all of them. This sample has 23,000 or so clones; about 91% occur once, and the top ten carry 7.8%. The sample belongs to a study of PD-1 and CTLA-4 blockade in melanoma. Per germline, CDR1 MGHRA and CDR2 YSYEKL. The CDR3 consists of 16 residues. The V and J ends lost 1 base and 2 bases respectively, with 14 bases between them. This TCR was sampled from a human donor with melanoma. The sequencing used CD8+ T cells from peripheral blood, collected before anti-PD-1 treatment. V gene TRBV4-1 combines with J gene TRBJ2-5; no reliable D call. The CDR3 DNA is TGCGCCAGCAGCCAAGGGGGTTCACAGAGGCAAGAGACCCAGTACTTC. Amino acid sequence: CASSQGGSQRQETQYF.